Below, 32 T cell receptor beta chains from the same sample are listed, as sequenced in a study of blood T cell repertoires in COVID-19. Generated by immunoSEQ multiplex PCR, the TCRdb table keeps only in-frame clones and is missing some. The sample records around 120,000 clones, under 95% being singletons. The sequencing sample was made of peripheral blood. The source is a man in his fifties or sixties with COVID-19, enrolled during active disease.

The chain couples TRBV5-4 to TRBJ2-5; no clear D. Germline V gives CDR1 SGHNT, CDR2 YYREEE (reference sequence). V was clipped by 6 bases and J by 3 bases, with 9 bases between them. CDR3 length: 12 amino acids. CDR3 sequence (DNA): TGTGCCAGCACCGACGGAGAAGAGACCCAGTACTTC. Translating it yields CASTDGEETQYF.

The chain is built from TRBV6-1 and TRBJ2-7; unclear D gene. V was clipped by 2 bases and J by 6 bases, with 11 bases between them. CDR1 is MNHNS and CDR2 is SASEGT in the germline V gene. This CDR3 contains 13 residues. The CDR3 reads CASSEPQVGEQYF. Written as DNA, the CDR3 is TGTGCCAGCAGTGAACCCCAGGTCGGCGAGCAGTACTTC.

The chain recombines TRBV24-1 with TRBJ1-2; TRBD1 might be the D (5 bases). Germline loops: CDR1 KGHDR, CDR2 SFDVKD. The CDR3 covers 11 residues. V lost 9 bases and J lost 4, with 8 bases in between. The CDR3 DNA sequence: TGTGCCACCTCGGACATCTATGGCTACACCTTC. Protein: CATSDIYGYTF.

V and J are TRBV5-1 and TRBJ2-7; no definite D call. The CDR3 is 12 residues long. V was clipped by 3 bases and J by 6 bases, with 10 bases between them. CDR1 is SGHRS, CDR2 YFSETQ, per germline. The CDR3 DNA is TGCGCCAGCAGCTCATCCCTTAGCGAGCAGTACTTC. Its protein is CASSSSLSEQYF. The full variable domain, rest sourced from reference TRBV5-1 and TRBJ2-7, is KAGVTQTPRYLIKTRGQQVTLSCSPISGHRSVSWYQQTPGQGLQFLFEYFSETQRNKGNFPGRFSGRQFSNSRSEMNVSTLELGDSALYLCASSSSLSEQYFGPGTRLTVT.

The chain recombines TRBV15 with TRBJ1-5; 7 bases are a match to TRBD1. V was clipped by 1 base and J by 1 base; unmatched bases: 1. Germline V gene lookup returns CDR1 LNHNV and CDR2 YYDKDF (reference sequence). The length of the CDR3 is 15 residues. The CDR3 nucleotides read TGTGCCACCAGCAGAGGGGGACAGAGCAATCAGCCCCAGCATTTT. Translating it yields CATSRGGQSNQPQHF. Full variable domain (rest looked up from reference TRBV15 and TRBJ1-5): DAMVIQNPRYQVTQFGKPVTLSCSQTLNHNVMYWYQQKSSQAPKLLFHYYDKDFNNEADTPDNFQSRRPNTSFCFLDIRSPGLGDTAMYLCATSRGGQSNQPQHFGDGTRLSIL.

The chain joins TRBV7-6 to TRBJ2-7; D is possibly TRBD1 (6 bases). Germline values: CDR1 SGHVS, CDR2 FNYEAQ. CDR3 length equals 14 residues. With 5 bases removed from V and 3 bases from J, the gap between germline ends came to 14 bases. In DNA form, the CDR3 reads TGTGCCAGCAGCCCTTGGACAGATAGCTACGAGCAGTACTTC. It encodes CASSPWTDSYEQYF.

CDR3 sequence (DNA): TGTGCCAGCAGCCAAGTCCCGGGACAGGGTATAGGAGAAAAACTGTTTTTT. Encoded protein: CASSQVPGQGIGEKLFF. The V gene is TRBV4-2, the J gene TRBJ1-4, with TRBD1 matching over 9 bases. With 1 base clipped from V and 8 bases from J, the junction kept 11 bases outside the gene matches. The CDR3 totals 17 residues. CDR1 is LGHNA and CDR2 is YNFKEQ in the germline V gene.

V gene TRBV11-2 combines with J gene TRBJ2-5; unclear D gene. V was clipped by 5 bases and J by 4 bases, with 14 bases between them. Germline CDR1 is SGHAT and CDR2 is FQNNGV. The CDR3 is 14 residues long. CDR3 bases: TGTGCCAGCAGCCGAGACCCTCTAGGAGAGACCCAGTACTTC. This gives the protein CASSRDPLGETQYF.

The rearrangement joins TRBV6-5 to TRBJ2-7, with 8 bases lining up with TRBD1. Losses at the gene ends were 5 bases for V and 5 bases for J; bases not matched to a gene: 5. There are 13 residues in the CDR3. Germline CDR1 and CDR2: MNHEY and SVGAGI. The CDR3: CASSLDRADEQYF. The CDR3, as DNA: TGTGCCAGCAGTCTGGACAGGGCGGACGAGCAGTACTTC.

The chain uses TRBV28 and TRBJ1-2; TRBD1 matches 8 bases. V trimming: 3 bases; J trimming: 5 bases; junction bases outside the gene matches: 14. The CDR3 has 17 amino acids. Germline V gene lookup returns CDR1 MDHEN and CDR2 SYDVKM. CDR3 protein: CASSFYGQGELSYGYTF. CDR3 bases: TGTGCCAGCAGTTTCTACGGACAGGGCGAGTTGTCTTATGGCTACACCTTC.

The chain recombines TRBV6-4 with TRBJ2-5; 11 bases agree with TRBD2. V lost 0 bases and J lost 4; bases outside the gene matches: 4. Germline V gives CDR1 MRHNA, CDR2 SNTAGT. This CDR3 contains 16 residues. The CDR3 region has the DNA TGTGCCAGCAGTGACTCACTAGCGGGAGTGGGAGAGACCCAGTACTTC. It specifies CASSDSLAGVGETQYF.

The J gene is TRBJ2-1, the V gene TRBV11-2; no clear D. The CDR3 sequence is 14 residues long. Germline loops: CDR1 SGHAT, CDR2 FQNNGV. V was shortened by 0 bases and J by 9 bases, with 12 bases between the two germline ends. The CDR3 bases are TGTGCCAGCAGCTTAGAAGTGGTATCGGGTGAGCAGTTCTTC. Amino acids: CASSLEVVSGEQFF.

The genes are TRBV4-1 and TRBJ2-7; D remains ambiguous. This CDR3 region has 15 residues. Germline CDR1 reads MGHRA; CDR2 reads YSYEKL. Trimming removed 0 bases from V and 1 base from J, with 10 bases in between. CDR3 nucleotide sequence: TGCGCCAGCAGCCAAGAGGTCGCGGCTTCCTACGAGCAGTACTTC. Its translation: CASSQEVAASYEQYF.

This clone was detected ten times or more. The rearrangement joins TRBV5-4 to TRBJ1-1; 8 nucleotides line up with TRBD1. This CDR3 has 15 amino acids. J was trimmed by 6 bases and V by 4 bases; bases with no gene match: 11. Germline V CDR1 and CDR2: SGHNT, YYREEE (reference sequence). The CDR3 nucleotides are TGTGCCAGCAGCCTTCGGACAGGGAGAGGCCCTGAAGCTTTCTTT. Protein: CASSLRTGRGPEAFF.

A single count supports this clone. The CDR3 sequence is CASKDRMNTEAFF. DNA for the CDR3: TGTGCCAGTAAGGACAGGATGAACACTGAAGCTTTCTTT. The genes are TRBV19 and TRBJ1-1, with 7 bases fitting TRBD1. The CDR3 loop spans 13 amino acids. Germline V lookup: CDR1 LNHDA, CDR2 SQIVND (reference sequence). V lost 7 bases, J lost 0 bases, and 2 bases stayed unmatched.

The chain joins TRBV7-9 to TRBJ2-2, with D possibly being TRBD2 (6 bases). V was pared by 5 bases and J by 2 bases, with 18 bases between. The CDR3 contains 17 residues. Germline CDR1 reads SEHNR; CDR2 reads FQNEAQ (reference sequence). Written as DNA, the CDR3 is TGTGCCAGCAGCCAGCGGGCGGGCAGGGCAAACACCGGGGAGCTGTTTTTT. Its protein is CASSQRAGRANTGELFF.

This clone was detected a few times. This chain uses TRBV7-2 with TRBJ2-1, with D maybe TRBD1 (6 bases). Trimming shortened V by 1 base and J by 6 bases, and 7 bases separated the two germline ends. The CDR3 length is 13 residues. Germline CDR1 and CDR2: SGHTA and FQGNSA. CDR3 region: CASSLVRGNEQFF. The DNA for the CDR3 is TGTGCCAGCAGCTTAGTCAGGGGCAATGAGCAGTTCTTC.

V is TRBV6-2 or TRBV6-3 and J is TRBJ2-1, with 12 bases matching TRBD2. V gave up 2 bases and J gave up 8 bases; unmatched junction bases: 4. CDR3 length: 15 amino acids. CDR1 and CDR2 (germline): MNHEY, SVGEGT. CDR3: CASSYRLAGVDEQFF. The DNA for the CDR3 is TGTGCCAGCAGTTACCGACTAGCGGGAGTGGATGAGCAGTTCTTC.

The chain links TRBV5-4 to TRBJ1-1, with TRBD1 matching 11 bases. The germline CDR1 and CDR2 sequences are SGHNT and YYREEE (reference sequence). The CDR3 is 13 residues long. V trimming: 4 bases; J trimming: 7 bases; junction bases outside the gene matches: 3. CDR3 sequence reads: CASSPGTGGEAFF. CDR3 nucleotide sequence: TGTGCCAGCAGCCCCGGGACAGGGGGTGAAGCTTTCTTT. Based on the CDR3 plus reference TRBV5-4 and TRBJ1-1, the full variable domain is ETGVTQSPTHLIKTRGQQVTLRCSSQSGHNTVSWYQQALGQGPQFIFQYYREEENGRGNFPPRFSGLQFPNYSSELNVNALELDDSALYLCASSPGTGGEAFFGQGTRLTVV.

V is TRBV19 and J is TRBJ2-7; TRBD1 matches 7 bases. V shed 0 bases and J 6 bases; nucleotides not matched to a gene: 5. CDR1 is LNHDA, CDR2 SQIVND, per germline (reference sequence). The CDR3 spans 14 residues. The chain's CDR3 is CASSIEGGAAEQYF. CDR3 DNA: TGTGCCAGTAGTATAGAAGGGGGCGCGGCCGAGCAGTACTTC.

This chain joins TRBV27 and TRBJ1-2, with TRBD1 matching 10 bases. The CDR3 has 13 amino acids. Germline loops: CDR1 MNHEY, CDR2 SMNVEV (reference sequence). The V gene end was trimmed by 6 bases and the J gene end by 6 bases; junction bases not matched to a gene: 4. The CDR3 spells CASRTGGADGYTF. For the CDR3, the DNA is TGTGCCAGCAGGACAGGGGGCGCGGATGGCTACACCTTC.

V gene TRBV5-5 combines with J gene TRBJ1-6; D is unclear. Per the germline V gene, CDR1 is SGHKS and CDR2 is YYEKEE (reference sequence). Deletions cut 0 bases from V and 10 bases from J, with 11 bases between. The CDR3 is 14 amino acids. Here the CDR3 reads CASSLVGPGSPLHF. The CDR3 DNA reads as TGTGCCAGCAGCTTGGTGGGCCCGGGGTCACCCCTCCACTTT.

V gene TRBV18 combines with J gene TRBJ1-6, with 10 bases that match TRBD1. Germline V gene sequence: CDR1 KGHSH, CDR2 LQKENI. J gave up 10 bases and V 2 bases, and 2 bases lay outside the gene matches. The length of the CDR3 is 14 residues. The CDR3 protein is CASSPGQGGSPLHF. CDR3 coding DNA: TGTGCCAGCTCACCAGGACAGGGGGGGTCACCCCTCCACTTT.

The V and J genes are TRBV7-2 and TRBJ2-3; 7 bases line up with TRBD2. The CDR3 spans 16 residues. The junction had 9 bases not matched to a gene; V was cut back by 0 bases and J by 6 bases. The germline V gene has CDR1 SGHTA and CDR2 FQGNSA. CDR3 sequence reads: CASSLAMGEGTDTQYF. For the CDR3, the DNA is TGTGCCAGCAGCTTAGCGATGGGGGAGGGAACGGATACGCAGTATTTT.

CDR3 in amino acids: CASSNRGPYEQYF. The CDR3 DNA reads as TGTGCCAGCAGCAACAGGGGGCCTTACGAGCAGTACTTC. The chain couples TRBV7-9 to TRBJ2-7; 9 nucleotides line up with TRBD1. CDR1 is SEHNR, CDR2 FQNEAQ, per germline (reference sequence). V lost 5 bases, J lost 4 bases, and 3 bases stayed unmatched. The CDR3 length is 13 residues.

The chain joins TRBV7-9 to TRBJ2-7; 7 bases match TRBD1. CDR1 is SEHNR and CDR2 is FQNEAQ in the germline V gene (reference sequence). The CDR3 has 16 amino acids. Losses at the gene ends were 5 bases for V and 4 bases for J; bases not matched to a gene: 14. The CDR3 DNA reads as TGTGCCAGCAGCACTTTAGTAAGGGGGCGCGGATACGAGCAGTACTTC. Residues: CASSTLVRGRGYEQYF.

This rearrangement joins TRBV6-4 to TRBJ2-4, with 8 positions matching TRBD2. There are 15 residues in the CDR3. V dropped 0 bases and J dropped 4; count of bases not matched to a gene: 2. CDR1 is MRHNA, CDR2 SNTAGT, per germline. This CDR3 is CASSDSSGDKNIQYF. The DNA of the CDR3 is TGTGCCAGCAGTGACTCTAGCGGGGATAAAAACATTCAGTACTTC.

The chain couples TRBV6-5 to TRBJ2-7, with 7 bases that match TRBD2. Unmatched junction bases numbered 10, after V lost 6 bases and J lost 2 bases. This CDR3 has 15 residues. The germline CDR1 and CDR2 sequences are MNHEY and SVGAGI. CDR3 nucleotides: TGTGCCAGCAGCTTCCCGGGTAGCGGGCCCTACGAGCAGTACTTC. Translation: CASSFPGSGPYEQYF.

The rearrangement uses TRBV10-3 and TRBJ1-2, with D tentatively TRBD1 (5 bases). Trimming took off 2 bases at V and 4 bases at J, with 11 bases between the two ends. The germline CDR1 and CDR2 sequences are ENHRY and SYGVKD. The CDR3 covers 14 residues. CDR3 protein: CAISELTGAYGYTF. As DNA, the CDR3 is TGTGCCATCAGTGAGCTAACAGGAGCCTATGGCTACACCTTC.

V is TRBV5-4 and J is TRBJ2-7; D might be TRBD2 (6 bases). The CDR3 is 14 amino acids. The V gene's germline CDR1 is SGHNT and CDR2 YYREEE (reference sequence). The V and J ends lost 0 bases and 5 bases respectively, with 12 bases between them. The CDR3 sequence: CASSLDTSKDEQYF. The CDR3 nucleotides read TGTGCCAGCAGCTTGGATACTAGCAAGGACGAGCAGTACTTC.

The chain employs TRBV4-3 and TRBJ2-6; a weak D match, TRBD2 (6 bases). V was cut by 6 bases and J by 2 bases, with 11 bases left in between. Germline V gene sequence: CDR1 LGHNA, CDR2 YSLEER. The CDR3 spans 15 residues. This CDR3 reads CASRGGRPGANVLTF. The DNA for the CDR3 is TGCGCCAGCAGGGGGGGAAGGCCTGGGGCCAACGTCCTGACTTTC.

The rearrangement uses TRBV29-1 and TRBJ2-5; TRBD2 agrees at 9 bases. J was trimmed by 4 bases and V by 4 bases; bases with no gene match: 4. Germline V gene lookup returns CDR1 SQVTM and CDR2 ANQGSEA. The CDR3 runs 13 residues. The CDR3 region has the DNA TGCAGCGTTGTAGTTAGCGGGAGAGAGACCCAGTACTTC. This gives the protein CSVVVSGRETQYF. The whole variable domain, remainder taken from reference TRBV29-1 and TRBJ2-5, is SAVISQKPSRDICQRGTSLTIQCQVDSQVTMMFWYRQQPGQSLTLIATANQGSEATYESGFVIDKFPISRPNLTFSTLTVSNMSPEDSSIYLCSVVVSGRETQYFGPGTRLLVL.